One and the same sample provided the 21 T cell receptor beta chains below, sequenced in a study of spatial heterogeneity in lung cancer. Documented time point: sample taken at primary tumor resection. In each case, whole RNA from tumor, nontumor lung or frozen PBMC was sequenced unsorted. TCRdb called the 5' RACE reads again in MiXCR, with one record for every CDR3 protein. The sample contains fewer than 5,000 distinct CDR3 sequences, roughly a quarter of which appear only once. This material consisted of PBMCs, taken at surgery. All receptors derive from a female donor with early-stage non-small cell lung cancer.

By its share, this clonotype is large. For a library built for alpha chains, this beta chain is a stray read; little rests on its size. The CDR3 region is CASSDNRVPHEQYF. The CDR3, as DNA: TGTGCCAGCAGCGATAACCGGGTTCCGCACGAGCAGTACTTC. The J gene is TRBJ2-7, the V gene TRBV7-2; the D is unclear. Trimming took 5 bases from V and 5 from J, leaving 16 bases between them. This CDR3 has 14 amino acids. CDR1 and CDR2 from the germline V gene are SGHTA and FQGNSA.

The table lists this clonotype with a few counts. Since it is a stray read in a library aimed at alpha chains, this beta chain has a size that is not meaningful. This sequence joins TRBV6-2 or TRBV6-3 and TRBJ2-3; tentatively, D is TRBD2 (6 bases). The germline V gene encodes CDR1 MNHEY and CDR2 SVGEGT. The CDR3 loop spans 19 amino acids. The V end was cut by 6 bases, the J end by 0 bases, with 25 bases between. The CDR3: CASRSNWDLLRASTDTQYF. CDR3 DNA: TGTGCCAGCAGATCCAACTGGGACTTACTAAGAGCTAGCACAGATACGCAGTATTTT.

Note on this clonotype: This beta chain appears as a stray read in a library generated for alpha chains; its size is not informative. This chain uses TRBV6-1 with TRBJ2-2, with 9 positions matching TRBD1. Germline CDR1 is MNHNS and CDR2 is SASEGT. The CDR3 contains 15 residues. The trim removed 7 bases at V and 5 bases at J, leaving 8 bases unmatched. DNA of the CDR3: TGTGCCAGCAACGCGGGACAGGGTGTGACCGGGGAGCTGTTTTTT. It is translated as CASNAGQGVTGELFF.

With regard to this clonotype: The size of this beta chain means little, since it is a stray read in a library made for alpha chains. This rearrangement joins TRBV18 to TRBJ2-7; the D gene is possibly TRBD2 (6 bases). There are 14 residues in the CDR3. CDR1 is KGHSH, CDR2 LQKENI, per germline. V was pared by 5 bases and J by 0 bases, with 11 bases between. CDR3: CASSWRDVSYEQYF. The CDR3 region has the DNA TGTGCCAGCTCATGGAGGGACGTCTCCTACGAGCAGTACTTC.

A few counts support this clonotype. In a library made to pick up alpha chains, this beta chain is a stray read with a size that means little. The rearrangement links TRBV4-3 to TRBJ2-4; TRBD2 might be the D (6 bases). Germline values: CDR1 LGHNA, CDR2 YSLEER. This CDR3 has 19 amino acids. With 4 bases removed from V and 0 bases from J, the gap between germline ends came to 22 bases. The CDR3 DNA sequence: TGCGCCAGCAGCCGAGGAACTGACGGGAGCATATTAGCCAAAAACATTCAGTACTTC. Translation: CASSRGTDGSILAKNIQYF.

Regarding this clonotype: This beta chain lies outside the target of a library built for alpha chains; its clone size means little. The chain combines TRBV12-3 or TRBV12-4 with TRBJ2-7, with 8 nucleotides matching TRBD2. Trimming took 7 bases from V and 3 from J; bases not matched to a gene: 17. The CDR3 is 17 residues long. The CDR3 DNA sequence: TGTGCCAGCAATCATCATCAGGGGCTAGCGGGTGGCTACGAGCAGTACTTC. Translated: CASNHHQGLAGGYEQYF.

This clonotype was detected only a few times. This beta chain represents an off-target read in a library built for alpha chains; its size is of limited meaning. The V and J genes are TRBV7-2 and TRBJ2-2, with D possibly TRBD1 on 8 matching bases. The CDR3 loop spans 17 amino acids. Germline loops: CDR1 SGHTA, CDR2 FQGNSA. The V and J ends lost 5 bases and 4 bases respectively, with 20 bases between them. Here the CDR3 DNA reads TGTGCCAGCAGCCGCCGGACAGGGAGGGTTAGCACCGGGGAGCTGTTTTTT. The encoded protein is CASSRRTGRVSTGELFF.

A few counts support this clonotype. A library prepared for alpha chains yielded this beta chain as an off-target read; its size is of little meaning. The chain combines TRBV5-1 with TRBJ2-1; D remains ambiguous. Germline V gives CDR1 SGHRS, CDR2 YFSETQ. The CDR3 sequence is 19 residues long. V lost 1 base and J lost 0, with 20 bases in between. The CDR3 spells CASSLRPNLSPSSYNEQFF. The CDR3 bases are TGCGCCAGCAGCTTGCGTCCGAACCTTAGCCCCAGCTCCTACAATGAGCAGTTCTTC.

This clonotype occurred once. Within a library made for alpha chains, this beta chain is off target, and its count is uninformative. The chain uses TRBV2 and TRBJ2-2; no definite D call. The ends were cut back, 6 bases at V and 3 bases at J, with 5 bases in the middle. From germline, CDR1 is SNHLY and CDR2 FYNNEI. This CDR3 has 12 amino acids. CDR3 DNA: TGTGCCAGCAGCGTACACACCGGGGAGCTGTTTTTT. Amino acids: CASSVHTGELFF.

About this clonotype itself: Since it is a stray read in a library aimed at alpha chains, this beta chain has a size that is not meaningful. This chain uses TRBV28 with TRBJ2-1; 8 bases agree with TRBD2. V shed 2 bases, J shed 7 bases, and the junction held 10 bases outside the gene matches. Germline-derived CDR1 and CDR2 are MDHEN and SYDVKM. The CDR3 extends over 16 amino acids. CDR3 in DNA: TGTGCCAGCAGTTTAGAGACGGGAGGGCCAGTTAATGAGCAGTTCTTC. Protein sequence: CASSLETGGPVNEQFF.

In this sample, this clonotype is medium-sized. As an off-target read in a library built for alpha chains, this beta chain has a frequency of little significance. The rearrangement joins TRBV4-3 to TRBJ2-7; D assignment may be TRBD1 or TRBD2 (5 bases each). CDR3 length: 18 residues. Germline lookup yields CDR1 LGHNA and CDR2 YSLEER. V lost 0 bases to trimming and J lost 2 bases, with 20 bases between them. The CDR3 nucleotides are TGCGCCAGCAGCCAAGATGTCCGGGGCCTAAGACTAACCTACGAGCAGTACTTC. Its translation is CASSQDVRGLRLTYEQYF.

To note about this clonotype: Because this beta chain is a stray read in a library intended to capture alpha chains, its abundance should not be given much weight. In DNA form, the CDR3 reads TGTGCCAGCAGCTTAAGGGATGCTAGCGGGAGTACCTACGAGCAGTACTTC. Its translation: CASSLRDASGSTYEQYF. The chain is built from TRBV7-2 and TRBJ2-7; 10 bases are shared with TRBD2. Germline loops: CDR1 SGHTA, CDR2 FQGNSA. This CDR3 has 17 amino acids. Losses at the gene ends were 2 bases for V and 2 bases for J; bases not matched to a gene: 9.

Note on this clonotype: In a library made to pick up alpha chains, this beta chain is a stray read with a size that means little. V gene TRBV5-4 combines with J gene TRBJ2-1; the D is unclear. CDR3 length equals 14 residues. Germline V gene sequence: CDR1 SGHNT, CDR2 YYREEE (reference sequence). The V end was cut by 4 bases, the J end by 6 bases, with 14 bases between. The CDR3 region is CASSLRTGSNEQFF. The DNA of the CDR3 is TGTGCCAGCAGCCTGCGGACCGGGTCCAATGAGCAGTTCTTC.

In this sample, this clonotype turned up a few times. The library was prepared for alpha chains; this beta chain is a stray read, so its frequency means little. The gene calls are TRBV4-2 and TRBJ2-5; the D gene is possibly TRBD2 (5 bases). Germline V gene sequence: CDR1 LGHNA, CDR2 YNFKEQ. Trimming removed 3 bases at V and 4 bases at J, with 6 bases between. The CDR3 has 12 amino acids. DNA of the CDR3: TGTGCCAGCAGCCAGGCGGGAGAGACCCAGTACTTC. As protein: CASSQAGETQYF.

Details on this clonotype: With the library built for alpha chains, this beta chain is off target and its frequency is not meaningful. This sequence joins TRBV4-2 and TRBJ2-7; 10 bases are a match to TRBD1. This CDR3 has 15 amino acids. Germline CDR1 and CDR2: LGHNA and YNFKEQ. Trimming took 4 bases from V and 2 from J; bases not matched to a gene: 5. CDR3: CASSPGTGVPYEQYF. In DNA, the CDR3 is TGTGCCAGCAGCCCCGGGACAGGGGTCCCCTACGAGCAGTACTTC.

On this clonotype: The size of this beta chain means little, since it is a stray read in a library made for alpha chains. The V call is TRBV5-1, the J call TRBJ2-1; no firm D call. CDR1 SGHRS and CDR2 YFSETQ come from the germline V gene. CDR3 size: 15 residues. Trimming removed 0 bases at V and 1 base at J, with 8 bases between. This CDR3 is CASSLESSSYNEQFF. The CDR3 coding sequence is TGCGCCAGCAGCTTGGAGTCTTCATCCTACAATGAGCAGTTCTTC.

As concerns this clonotype: Since the library was made to target alpha chains, this beta chain is a stray read and its abundance is not meaningful. The chain links TRBV5-6 to TRBJ2-3, with no clear D. The CDR3 runs to 15 residues. CDR1 and CDR2 (germline): SGHDT, YYEEEE. V was clipped by 4 bases and J by 2 bases, with 14 bases between them. CDR3 bases: TGTGCCAGCAGCCCGGTCTCAGGAGACACAGATACGCAGTATTTT. It specifies CASSPVSGDTDTQYF.

This clonotype turned up a few times. Found in a library prepared for alpha chains, this beta chain is an off-target read, and its abundance has little meaning. The rearrangement joins TRBV20-1 to TRBJ1-1; D is ambiguous. CDR3 length equals 14 residues. Germline V gives CDR1 DFQATT, CDR2 SNEGSKA (reference sequence). Trimming removed 3 bases from V and 0 bases from J, with 11 bases in between. The CDR3 here is CSARVPGVNTEAFF. CDR3 DNA sequence: TGCAGTGCTAGGGTCCCCGGGGTGAACACTGAAGCTTTCTTT.

The table lists this clonotype with a few counts. Little can be read into the size of this beta chain, an off-target read in a library designed for alpha chains. The chain recombines TRBV4-2 with TRBJ2-3; 13 bases map to TRBD2. Germline-derived CDR1 and CDR2 are LGHNA and YNFKEQ. The trim removed 3 bases at V and 5 bases at J, leaving 2 bases unmatched. CDR3 length: 15 residues. Here the CDR3 reads CASSQRTSGGDTQYF. The CDR3 nucleotides read TGTGCCAGCAGCCAGCGGACTAGCGGGGGAGATACGCAGTATTTT.

In this sample, this clonotype turned up a few times. Because the library targeted alpha chains, this beta chain is an off-target read whose size means little. This sequence joins TRBV6-5 and TRBJ2-7, with D possibly matching TRBD2 (5 bases). V was shortened by 6 bases and J by 3 bases, with 24 bases between the two germline ends. Germline V gene sequence: CDR1 MNHEY, CDR2 SVGAGI. The CDR3 has 17 residues. CDR3 sequence (DNA): TGTGCCAGCAGCCCTTCTGTGGGTGGTACTAGAGACTACGAGCAGTACTTC. As protein: CASSPSVGGTRDYEQYF.

This clonotype was seen a few times. A library made for alpha chains picked up this beta chain off target, so its size means little. The chain combines TRBV19 with TRBJ2-1, with D tentatively TRBD2 (5 bases). V gave up 5 bases and J gave up 4 bases, with 12 bases separating them. The CDR3 has 14 residues. Germline assignment: CDR1 LNHDA and CDR2 SQIVND (reference sequence). For the CDR3, the DNA is TGTGCCAGTAGTCCCCCAACGGGATACAATGAGCAGTTCTTC. This gives the protein CASSPPTGYNEQFF.